This TCR beta chain is from a study of T cell changes during pregnancy in multiple sclerosis. The data were produced by immunoSEQ multiplex PCR, yet TCRdb's version contains in-frame clones alone and is incomplete. The sample holds about 69,000 clones, about 92% seen once. Germline-derived CDR1 and CDR2 are GTSNPN and SVGIG (reference sequence). V lost 0 bases, J lost 6 bases, and 12 bases lay in between. This CDR3 region has 15 residues. The clonotype was recovered from a female donor in good health, enrolled as a control in a pregnancy study. The chain uses TRBV30 and TRBJ1-6, with a possible D match to TRBD1 (6 bases). The sequencing used peripheral blood, collected in the third trimester of pregnancy. CDR3 DNA sequence: TGTGCCTGGAGTGTATCGGGGGGCCGTAATTCACCCCTCCACTTT. It is translated as CAWSVSGGRNSPLHF.